Below, 21 T cell receptor beta chains from the same sample are listed, as sequenced in a study of identical twins. TCRdb re-analysed the 5' RACE reads in MiXCR, keeping a single row per CDR3 protein. This sample yields about 520,000 distinct CDR3 sequences, of which less than 25% are seen a single time; about 0.91% belongs to the top ten. These same data were also listed under a study on T cells expressing NK-cell markers.

The sample was CD4+ T cells sorted from blood. Every receptor here comes from a woman aged 18-35 years in good health.

In DNA form, the CDR3 reads TGTGCCAGCAGTCCGTTCGGGAGGGCCCGGTTGAACTATGGCTACACCTTC. Its protein is CASSPFGRARLNYGYTF. The chain links TRBV12-3 or TRBV12-4 to TRBJ1-2, with unresolved D. The CDR3 length is 17 residues. The V gene lost 5 bases and the J gene lost 2 bases, with 21 bases spanning the gap.

Many counts were recorded for this clonotype. The chain recombines TRBV5-1 with TRBJ2-2; D gene ambiguous. V gave up 0 bases and J gave up 8 bases, with 5 bases separating them. Germline V gene lookup returns CDR1 SGHRS and CDR2 YFSETQ. This CDR3 has 12 amino acids. The chain's CDR3 is CASSLVQGELFF. The CDR3 DNA is TGCGCCAGCAGCTTGGTTCAGGGGGAGCTGTTTTTT. Full variable domain (remainder filled in from reference TRBV5-1 and TRBJ2-2): KAGVTQTPRYLIKTRGQQVTLSCSPISGHRSVSWYQQTPGQGLQFLFEYFSETQRNKGNFPGRFSGRQFSNSRSEMNVSTLELGDSALYLCASSLVQGELFFGEGSRLTVL.

A few counts support this clonotype. The V gene is TRBV5-8, the J gene TRBJ2-5; 7 nucleotides match TRBD2. Looked up from germline, CDR1 is SGHTS and CDR2 is YDEGEE. The CDR3 loop spans 17 amino acids. The J segment lost 5 bases and the V segment lost 5 bases, leaving 18 bases of the junction unmatched. In DNA form, the CDR3 reads TGTGCCAGCAGTCTACTCGTTTTTGCGACTAGCTGGGAGACCCAGTACTTC. Translating it yields CASSLLVFATSWETQYF.

The chain links TRBV7-9 to TRBJ2-1; unclear D gene. Trimming removed 10 bases from V and 10 bases from J, with 8 bases in between. The CDR3 extends over 9 amino acids. Germline CDR1 SEHNR, CDR2 FQNEAQ (reference sequence). For the CDR3, the DNA is TGTGCCACGAGAAGGGAGCAGTTCTTC. Translating it yields CATRREQFF. Complete variable domain (other parts from reference TRBV7-9 and TRBJ2-1): DTGVSQNPRHKITKRGQNVTFRCDPISEHNRLYWYRQTLGQGPEFLTYFQNEAQLEKSRLLSDRFSAERPKGSFSTLEIQRTEQGDSAMYLCATRREQFFGPGTRLTVL.

The J gene is TRBJ1-1, the V gene TRBV19; 9 bases are a match to TRBD1. Losses at the gene ends were 7 bases for V and 5 bases for J; bases not matched to a gene: 8. Germline V lookup: CDR1 LNHDA, CDR2 SQIVND (reference sequence). The CDR3 runs to 14 residues. The CDR3 is CASTHRDRATEAFF. CDR3 bases: TGTGCCAGTACCCACCGGGACAGGGCGACTGAAGCTTTCTTT.

This clonotype has at least ten counts. This chain joins TRBV12-3 or TRBV12-4 and TRBJ2-1; D is possibly TRBD1 or TRBD2 (6 bases each). Trimming took 2 bases from V and 4 from J, leaving 12 bases between them. CDR3 size: 15 residues. This CDR3 is CASSLTRGLYNEQFF. DNA for the CDR3: TGTGCCAGCAGTTTAACTCGGGGGCTTTACAATGAGCAGTTCTTC.

The CDR3 DNA reads as TGTGCCAGCAGCAAGCATTTGGGGCAGTATTTT. Translating it yields CASSKHLGQYF. The V gene is TRBV12-3 or TRBV12-4, the J gene TRBJ2-3; the D is unclear. There are 11 residues in the CDR3. The V gene lost 6 bases and the J gene lost 11 bases, with 12 bases spanning the gap.

The chain is built from TRBV20-1 and TRBJ1-5, with D maybe TRBD1 (5 bases). V was pared by 1 base and J by 1 base, with 8 bases between. This CDR3 is built from 14 residues. Germline-derived CDR1 and CDR2 are DFQATT and SNEGSKA (reference sequence). The CDR3 DNA reads as TGCAGTGCTAGAGTCAGGGCCAGCAATCAGCCCCAGCATTTT. The encoded protein is CSARVRASNQPQHF.

The chain carries TRBV20-1 and TRBJ1-1; TRBD1 is a possible D gene (6 bases). The ends were cut back, 6 bases at V and 5 bases at J, with 16 bases in the middle. The CDR3 length is 13 residues. Germline V lookup: CDR1 DFQATT, CDR2 SNEGSKA (reference sequence). CDR3 DNA sequence: TGCAGTGCCCCAAAACCCACAGGGACTGAAGCTTTCTTT. Translated, it gives CSAPKPTGTEAFF.

The table lists this clonotype with a count of one. One junction end disagrees with the germline gene, perhaps due to a read error. The chain carries TRBV12-3 or TRBV12-4 and TRBJ1-5; the D gene is possibly TRBD1 (5 bases). The CDR3 is 14 amino acids. The CDR3 is CASRLFGGDQPQLF. The CDR3 DNA is TGTGCCAGCAGATTATTTGGGGGGGATCAGCCCCAGCTTTTT.

There are a few counts of this clonotype. The rearrangement joins TRBV3-1 to TRBJ2-1; D remains ambiguous. The length of the CDR3 is 11 residues. V was pared by 1 base and J by 11 bases, with 6 bases between. Germline V gives CDR1 LGHDT, CDR2 YNNKEL (reference sequence). The CDR3 protein is CASSQGHKQFF. CDR3 sequence (DNA): TGTGCCAGCAGCCAAGGACATAAGCAGTTCTTC.

The J gene is TRBJ2-2, the V gene TRBV5-5, with D perhaps matching TRBD1 or TRBD2 (5 bases each). The germline V and J ends were trimmed by 4 bases and 3 bases, with 13 bases remaining between them. Germline lookup yields CDR1 SGHKS and CDR2 YYEKEE (reference sequence). The CDR3 runs 15 residues. CDR3: CASSPREGHTGELFF. The CDR3 region has the DNA TGTGCCAGCAGCCCTCGCGAGGGGCACACCGGGGAGCTGTTTTTT.

The V call is TRBV20-1, the J call TRBJ2-3, with D perhaps matching TRBD2 (6 bases). In germline, CDR1 is DFQATT, CDR2 SNEGSKA (reference sequence). The CDR3 runs to 13 residues. The CDR3 loop is CTGLPSTTDTQYF. CDR3 coding DNA: TGCACAGGACTACCCTCGACGACAGATACGCAGTATTTT.

The rearrangement links TRBV10-3 to TRBJ1-2; D is possibly TRBD1 (5 bases). V gave up 2 bases and J gave up 6 bases, with 10 bases separating them. This CDR3 is 13 amino acids long. Germline V gene data show CDR1 as ENHRY and CDR2 as SYGVKD. DNA of the CDR3: TGTGCCATCAGTGAGGGCAGAGGGGATGGCTACACCTTC. As protein: CAISEGRGDGYTF.

This clonotype was recorded many times. The V call is TRBV5-1, the J call TRBJ2-1, with D hard to call. This CDR3 has 12 amino acids. V was clipped by 1 base and J by 7 bases, with 6 bases between them. The germline V gene encodes CDR1 SGHRS and CDR2 YFSETQ. The CDR3 here is CASSLLGNEQFF. The CDR3 nucleotides are TGCGCCAGCAGCTTGTTAGGGAATGAGCAGTTCTTC.

V usage is TRBV18 and J usage is TRBJ2-7; 8 bases are shared with TRBD1. Germline values: CDR1 KGHSH, CDR2 LQKENI. V gave up 1 base and J gave up 6 bases; unmatched junction bases: 5. The CDR3 has 14 amino acids. CDR3 protein: CASSPRQGAGEQYF. The CDR3 nucleotides are TGTGCCAGCTCACCACGGCAGGGGGCCGGCGAGCAGTACTTC.

This chain uses TRBV7-2 with TRBJ1-1; D gene ambiguous. Germline CDR1 and CDR2: SGHTA and FQGNSA. The CDR3 contains 15 residues. V lost 0 bases to trimming and J lost 11 bases, with 19 bases between them. CDR3 sequence: CASSLASSVTVMAFF. CDR3 coding DNA: TGTGCCAGCAGCTTAGCCTCTAGCGTGACGGTCATGGCTTTCTTT.

V and J are TRBV20-1 and TRBJ2-5; the match to TRBD2 covers 11 bases. The CDR3 length is 16 residues. V shed 5 bases and J 4 bases; nucleotides not matched to a gene: 12. Germline CDR1 and CDR2: DFQATT and SNEGSKA (reference sequence). The DNA for the CDR3 is TGCAGTGCTCCCCGACTAGCGGGAAGGTGGGGAGAGACCCAGTACTTC. Protein product: CSAPRLAGRWGETQYF.

This chain joins TRBV5-1 and TRBJ2-3; TRBD2 agrees at 9 bases. V lost 1 base and J lost 0; bases outside the gene matches: 6. The CDR3 spans 17 residues. Germline V CDR1 and CDR2: SGHRS, YFSETQ. DNA for the CDR3: TGCGCCAGCAGCTTGACGACTAGCGGCCGAAGCACAGATACGCAGTATTTT. Translating gives CASSLTTSGRSTDTQYF.

The chain employs TRBV20-1 and TRBJ2-3, with 8 nucleotides matching TRBD2. Germline V gene lookup returns CDR1 DFQATT and CDR2 SNEGSKA (reference sequence). There are 14 residues in the CDR3. V lost 4 bases, J lost 5 bases, and 8 bases stayed unmatched. The CDR3 spells CSANGRAYEDTQYF. In DNA, the CDR3 is TGCAGTGCTAACGGGAGGGCCTACGAAGATACGCAGTATTTT.

The chain joins TRBV9 to TRBJ1-6; D not resolved. The CDR3 spans 13 residues. V was shortened by 5 bases and J by 7 bases, with 10 bases between the two germline ends. Per germline, CDR1 SGDLS and CDR2 YYNGEE. CDR3 DNA sequence: TGTGCCAGCAGTGACCATGTGAATTCACCCCTCCACTTT. Its protein is CASSDHVNSPLHF.